Following are 14 T cell receptor beta chains from one sample sequenced in a study of blood T cell repertoires in COVID-19. Some clones are missing from TCRdb's copy, which holds only in-frame ones; the method was immunoSEQ multiplex PCR. The repertoire holds 200,000 to 250,000 clones, with around 84% as singletons. The material sequenced was peripheral blood. Receptors were obtained from a man aged 45-65 years who had recovered from COVID-19.

The chain carries TRBV7-9 and TRBJ1-3; 8 nucleotides line up with TRBD1. The V gene's germline CDR1 is SEHNR and CDR2 FQNEAQ (reference sequence). This CDR3 contains 15 residues. V lost 5 bases and J lost 0; bases outside the gene matches: 3. CDR3 region: CASSPGGVSGNTIYF. In DNA form, the CDR3 reads TGTGCCAGCAGCCCAGGGGGCGTCTCTGGAAACACCATATATTTT.

CDR3 sequence: CASSSPGGISKREQFF. CDR3 DNA sequence: TGCGCCAGCAGTTCCCCCGGGGGGATATCGAAACGTGAGCAGTTCTTC. This chain joins TRBV5-1 and TRBJ2-1, with TRBD2 identical over 7 bases. CDR3 size: 16 residues. J was trimmed by 9 bases and V by 5 bases; bases with no gene match: 17. Per the germline V gene, CDR1 is SGHRS and CDR2 is YFSETQ.

The chain couples TRBV7-9 to TRBJ2-3; 8 bases fit TRBD2. The CDR3 totals 16 residues. Germline assignment: CDR1 SEHNR and CDR2 FQNEAQ (reference sequence). V lost 4 bases and J lost 0; bases outside the gene matches: 6. The CDR3 sequence: CASSSGSGASTDTQYF. CDR3 nucleotide sequence: TGTGCCAGCAGCTCAGGTAGCGGGGCTAGCACAGATACGCAGTATTTT.

Comments on this clone: The sample carries other DNA sequences with the same CDR3. V is TRBV18 and J is TRBJ2-7; TRBD1 agrees at 9 bases. The CDR3 totals 14 residues. The V and J ends lost 6 bases and 2 bases, in that order; junction bases with no gene match: 5. The V gene's germline CDR1 is KGHSH and CDR2 LQKENI. The DNA for the CDR3 is TGTGCCAGCTCTCCCGGGACAGGGACCTACGAGCAGTACTTC. It is translated as CASSPGTGTYEQYF.

This clone showed up just once. V and J are TRBV27 and TRBJ2-7; 10 nucleotides match TRBD1. V gave up 2 bases and J gave up 5 bases; unmatched junction bases: 3. Germline assignment: CDR1 MNHEY and CDR2 SMNVEV (reference sequence). This CDR3 comprises 14 residues. The CDR3 bases are TGTGCCAGCAGTTTAACGACAGGGGGCCACGAGCAGTACTTC. Translation: CASSLTTGGHEQYF.

The chain couples TRBV27 to TRBJ1-2; 8 positions match TRBD1. This CDR3 spans 13 amino acids. Germline V gene lookup returns CDR1 MNHEY and CDR2 SMNVEV (reference sequence). V was clipped by 5 bases and J by 4 bases; unmatched bases: 3. The CDR3 spells CASSDRGAYGYTF. CDR3 DNA sequence: TGTGCCAGCAGTGACAGGGGCGCCTATGGCTACACCTTC.

This chain connects TRBV30 to TRBJ1-2; the D gene is possibly TRBD1 (5 bases). The CDR3 totals 14 residues. Germline loops: CDR1 GTSNPN, CDR2 SVGIG (reference sequence). Trimming took 0 bases from V and 3 from J, leaving 11 bases between them. The CDR3 reads CAWSVQVTDYGYTF. The CDR3 DNA reads as TGTGCCTGGAGTGTACAGGTGACGGACTATGGCTACACCTTC. The full variable domain, its missing parts supplied by reference TRBV30 and TRBJ1-2, is SQTIHQWPATLVQPVGSPLSLECTVEGTSNPNLYWYRQAAGRGLQLLFYSVGIGQISSEVPQNLSASRPQDRQFILSSKKLLLSDSGFYLCAWSVQVTDYGYTFGSGTRLTVV.

The chain links TRBV9 to TRBJ2-7, with 8 nucleotides matching TRBD1. Germline trimming cut 2 bases from V and 4 bases from J; bases unmatched to any gene: 5. The V gene's germline CDR1 is SGDLS and CDR2 YYNGEE. The CDR3 totals 14 residues. The CDR3 is CASSVTGAGYEQYF. CDR3 coding DNA: TGTGCCAGCAGCGTGACAGGGGCAGGTTACGAGCAGTACTTC.

The V and J genes are TRBV19 and TRBJ2-7; TRBD1 is a possible D gene (6 bases). This CDR3 is built from 14 residues. V shed 6 bases and J shed 2 bases, with 14 bases lying between them. Looked up from germline, CDR1 is LNHDA and CDR2 is SQIVND (reference sequence). The DNA of the CDR3 is TGTGCCAGTAGCACAGGGAATTGGGCCTACGAGCAGTACTTC. Translated: CASSTGNWAYEQYF.

The gene calls are TRBV6-2 or TRBV6-3 and TRBJ1-6, with a tentative D call TRBD1 (6 bases). This CDR3 comprises 13 residues. Germline CDR1 and CDR2: MNHEY and SVGEGT. Trimming shortened V by 5 bases and J by 11 bases, and 13 bases separated the two germline ends. CDR3 loop: CASSKGERPPLHF. The DNA of the CDR3 is TGTGCCAGCAGTAAGGGGGAAAGGCCACCCCTCCACTTT.

V is TRBV7-9 and J is TRBJ1-1; D possibly corresponds to TRBD1 (6 bases). Trimming pared 5 bases from V and 11 bases from J, leaving 21 bases between. The CDR3 length is 14 residues. CDR1 is SEHNR and CDR2 is FQNEAQ in the germline V gene (reference sequence). CDR3 amino acids: CASSPRDTSLAAFF. Here the CDR3 DNA reads TGTGCCAGCAGCCCCAGGGACACTTCTTTGGCGGCTTTCTTT.

V usage is TRBV5-6 and J usage is TRBJ2-3; perhaps TRBD1 as D (6 bases). Looked up from germline, CDR1 is SGHDT and CDR2 is YYEEEE. CDR3 length: 14 residues. V was cut by 3 bases and J by 6 bases, with 14 bases left in between. DNA of the CDR3: TGTGCCAGCAGCTACCGACAGGACAAGGATACGCAGTATTTT. This codes for CASSYRQDKDTQYF.

This clone has just one count. The chain couples TRBV19 to TRBJ2-1, with D maybe TRBD2 (5 bases). The CDR3 runs to 16 residues. V lost 6 bases and J 3 bases, leaving 18 bases between the germline ends. Germline V gives CDR1 LNHDA, CDR2 SQIVND (reference sequence). The CDR3 loop reads CASRPPYGENYNEQFF. The CDR3 bases are TGTGCCAGTAGGCCCCCGTACGGGGAAAACTACAATGAGCAGTTCTTC.

The chain carries TRBV19 and TRBJ1-5; D perhaps matches TRBD1 (6 bases). The germline V gene has CDR1 LNHDA and CDR2 SQIVND (reference sequence). V lost 5 bases to trimming and J lost 7 bases, with 15 bases between them. CDR3 length: 14 amino acids. The CDR3, as DNA: TGTGCCAGTAGTTCCCACCCACAGGGACAGCCCCAGCATTTT. This codes for CASSSHPQGQPQHF.